Here is one TCR beta chain with its context. The antigen is undetermined. The data were obtained in a study of cytomegalovirus exposure and HLA in healthy donors. Broader study findings: There were several of the most significant clusters that appeared linked to common viral pathogens in a later analysis.

Regarding donors, all were healthy bone marrow donors. Likely unrecorded immune exposures existed in these nominally healthy donors. The PCR ran on 60 Vbeta and 13 Jbeta primers. This table comes from immunoSEQ multiplex PCR, and its TCRdb copy is limited to in-frame clones, with some not included. The data contain 100,000 to 150,000 clones, 83% of them singletons. CDR1 LNHDA and CDR2 SQIVND come from the germline V gene (reference sequence). The CDR3 covers 13 residues. Trimming cost V 4 bases and J 4 bases, with 8 bases left between them. V gene TRBV19 combines with J gene TRBJ1-3; D is perhaps TRBD1 (6 bases). This sequence originates from a woman aged 40-49 years in good health and CMV-seropositive. The specimen was PBMCs. The CDR3: CASSRGHGNTIYF. The CDR3 DNA reads TGTGCCAGTAGTAGGGGACACGGAAACACCATATATTTT.